Shown below are 11 T cell receptor beta chains from a single sample sequenced in a study of CD8+ T cells in alopecia areata. Sequencing relied on a cDNA template that was reverse transcribed from extracted RNA. Assay used: immunoSEQ multiplex PCR; TCRdb lists only in-frame clones, some missing. This table has around 150,000 clones, roughly 58% appearing once. Sequenced sample: CD8+ T cells sorted from blood. The receptors originated from a human donor in good health.

The chain employs TRBV7-8 and TRBJ2-3, with TRBD2 as a possible D gene (5 bases). V was pared by 6 bases and J by 7 bases, with 11 bases between. CDR3 length: 12 amino acids. Germline V gene lookup returns CDR1 SGHVS and CDR2 FQNEAQ. The chain's CDR3 is CASSSEGNTQYF. DNA for the CDR3: TGTGCCAGCAGTTCCGAGGGTAATACGCAGTATTTT. The full variable domain, with the rest looked up from reference TRBV7-8 and TRBJ2-3, is GAGVSQSPRYKVAKRGQDVALRCDPISGHVSLFWYQQALGQGPEFLTYFQNEAQLDKSGLPSDRFFAERPEGSVSTLKIQRTQQEDSAVYLCASSSEGNTQYFGPGTRLTVL.

The chain is built from TRBV11-1 and TRBJ2-1; D might be TRBD1 (6 bases). Germline V gives CDR1 SGHAT, CDR2 FQDESV (reference sequence). There are 15 residues in the CDR3. The V end lost 3 bases, the J end lost 8 bases, and 17 bases lay between the germline ends. CDR3 bases: TGTGCCAGCAGCTTGTTAAGGGGGAGCTTATATGAGCAGTTCTTC. Its translation is CASSLLRGSLYEQFF.

In its sample, this clone was seen a few times. This CDR3 is also generated by other DNA sequences in the sample. The chain has TRBV29-1 and TRBJ2-1; TRBD2 matches 12 bases. Per germline, CDR1 SQVTM and CDR2 ANQGSEA. Trimming at V came to 1 base and at J to 0 bases, leaving 4 bases not matched to a gene. The CDR3 has 17 amino acids. CDR3 residues: CSVEGLAGGSSYNEQFF. CDR3 DNA sequence: TGCAGCGTTGAAGGTCTAGCGGGAGGGAGCTCCTACAATGAGCAGTTCTTC.

This chain joins TRBV29-1 and TRBJ2-7; 9 bases are a match to TRBD1. From germline, CDR1 is SQVTM and CDR2 ANQGSEA. J gave up 4 bases and V 4 bases, and 8 bases lay outside the gene matches. This CDR3 comprises 14 residues. Here the CDR3 reads CSVAPRDRVYEQYF. In DNA, the CDR3 is TGCAGCGTTGCCCCACGGGACAGGGTTTACGAGCAGTACTTC.

The chain combines TRBV25-1 with TRBJ2-2, with D possibly TRBD1 on 7 matching bases. Per the germline V gene, CDR1 is MGHDK and CDR2 is SYGVNS. The CDR3 has 15 amino acids. Trimming took 7 bases from V and 5 from J, leaving 17 bases between them. DNA for the CDR3: TGTGCCAGCATCTCCGACAGGGAGGTGACCGGGGAGCTGTTTTTT. Translated: CASISDREVTGELFF.

CDR3 bases: TGCAGCGTTGAATCCCAGGACGGGGGTGACTACGAGCAGTACTTC. Translation: CSVESQDGGDYEQYF. V is TRBV29-1 and J is TRBJ2-7, with a tentative D call TRBD2 (6 bases). The CDR3 totals 15 residues. Germline V gene sequence: CDR1 SQVTM, CDR2 ANQGSEA. Between the trimmed V and J ends, which lost 2 bases and 3 bases, there was a span of 17 bases.

The V gene is TRBV7-6, the J gene TRBJ2-2; D ambiguous. Germline values: CDR1 SGHVS, CDR2 FNYEAQ. The CDR3 spans 13 residues. Between the trimmed V and J ends, which lost 2 bases and 7 bases, there was a span of 8 bases. CDR3 coding DNA: TGTGCCAGCAGCTTATCCTATGGCGGGGAGCTGTTTTTT. This codes for CASSLSYGGELFF.

The rearrangement uses TRBV6-1 and TRBJ2-7; D ambiguous. This CDR3 region has 10 residues. Trimming stripped 9 bases from V and 1 base from J, with 4 bases between. CDR1 and CDR2 from the germline V gene are MNHNS and SASEGT. The CDR3 DNA follows: TGTGCCAGTCGGTCCTACGAGCAGTACTTC. Its protein product is CASRSYEQYF.

The chain carries TRBV29-1 and TRBJ1-2; D is perhaps TRBD1 (5 bases). The V end lost 2 bases, the J end lost 14 bases, and 15 bases lay between the germline ends. CDR1 SQVTM and CDR2 ANQGSEA come from the germline V gene. The CDR3 loop spans 11 amino acids. This CDR3 is CSVESRVGETF. Here the CDR3 DNA reads TGCAGCGTTGAATCTAGGGTAGGGGAGACCTTC. The whole variable domain, remainder taken from reference TRBV29-1 and TRBJ1-2, is SAVISQKPSRDICQRGTSLTIQCQVDSQVTMMFWYRQQPGQSLTLIATANQGSEATYESGFVIDKFPISRPNLTFSTLTVSNMSPEDSSIYLCSVESRVGETFGSGTRLTVV.

The chain has TRBV9 and TRBJ2-3; D possibly corresponds to TRBD2 (6 bases). The CDR3 is made up of 16 amino acids. V lost 0 bases and J lost 0, with 11 bases in between. From germline, CDR1 is SGDLS and CDR2 YYNGEE. The CDR3 loop is CASSVGDSGSTDTQYF. The CDR3 coding sequence is TGTGCCAGCAGCGTAGGGGATAGCGGAAGCACAGATACGCAGTATTTT.

This clone came up a few times. This sequence joins TRBV27 and TRBJ2-1; 7 bases fit TRBD1. CDR3 size: 12 residues. Germline V gene lookup returns CDR1 MNHEY and CDR2 SMNVEV (reference sequence). V shed 4 bases, J shed 6 bases, and the junction held 0 bases outside the gene matches. CDR3 in DNA: TGTGCCAGCAGTTCAGGGGGCAATGAGCAGTTCTTC. It codes for CASSSGGNEQFF.